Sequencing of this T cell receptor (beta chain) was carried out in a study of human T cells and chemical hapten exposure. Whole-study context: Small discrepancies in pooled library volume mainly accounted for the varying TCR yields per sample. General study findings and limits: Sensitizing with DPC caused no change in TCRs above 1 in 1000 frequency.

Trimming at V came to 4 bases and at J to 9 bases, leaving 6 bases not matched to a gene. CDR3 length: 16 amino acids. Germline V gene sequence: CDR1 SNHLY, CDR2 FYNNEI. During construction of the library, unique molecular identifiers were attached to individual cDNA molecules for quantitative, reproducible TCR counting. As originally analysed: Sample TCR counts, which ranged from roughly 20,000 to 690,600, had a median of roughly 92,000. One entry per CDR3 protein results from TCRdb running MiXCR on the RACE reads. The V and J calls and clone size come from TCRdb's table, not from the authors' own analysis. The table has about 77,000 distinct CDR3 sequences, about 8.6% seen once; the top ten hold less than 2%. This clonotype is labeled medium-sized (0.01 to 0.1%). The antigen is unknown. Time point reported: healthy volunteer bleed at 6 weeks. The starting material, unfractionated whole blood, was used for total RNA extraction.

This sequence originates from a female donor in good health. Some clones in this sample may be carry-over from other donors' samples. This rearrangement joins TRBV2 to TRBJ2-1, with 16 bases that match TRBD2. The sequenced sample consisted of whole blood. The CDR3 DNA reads TGTGCCAGCAGTGGAATGGGACTAGCGGGGGGGAGTGAGCAGTTCTTC. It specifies CASSGMGLAGGSEQFF.